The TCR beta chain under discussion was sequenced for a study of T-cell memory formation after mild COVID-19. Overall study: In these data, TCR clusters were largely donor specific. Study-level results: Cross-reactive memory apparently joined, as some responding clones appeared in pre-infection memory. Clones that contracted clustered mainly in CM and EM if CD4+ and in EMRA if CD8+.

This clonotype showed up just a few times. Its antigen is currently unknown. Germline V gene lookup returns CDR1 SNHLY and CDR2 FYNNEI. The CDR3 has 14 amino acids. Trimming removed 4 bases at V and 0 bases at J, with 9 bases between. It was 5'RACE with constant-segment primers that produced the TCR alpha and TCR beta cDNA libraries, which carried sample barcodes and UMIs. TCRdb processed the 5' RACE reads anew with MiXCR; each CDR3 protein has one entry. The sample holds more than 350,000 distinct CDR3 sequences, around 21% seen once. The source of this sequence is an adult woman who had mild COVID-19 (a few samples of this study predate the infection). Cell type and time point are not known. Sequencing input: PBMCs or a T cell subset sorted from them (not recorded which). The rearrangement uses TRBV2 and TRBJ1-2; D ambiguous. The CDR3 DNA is TGTGCCAGCAGTGCGTCCCGAGCTAACTATGGCTACACCTTC. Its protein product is CASSASRANYGYTF.